This is a list of T cell receptor beta chains from one sample in a study of low-dose radiotherapy and immunotherapy resistance in tumors. A single record per CDR3 protein comes from TCRdb applying MiXCR to the reads. The sample records 60,000 or so distinct CDR3 sequences, about 25% being singletons. Sequencing was performed on PBMCs, taken after low-dose radiotherapy plus immunotherapy. These receptors were collected from a male donor with prostate cancer. Both conserved end residues are part of each CDR3. The D gene is left open where the match is weak. Only some rows state a clone size, as once, few, many or a class for expanded clones.

V gene	J gene	D gene	clone size	CDR3 DNA	CDR3 protein
TRBV5-5	TRBJ1-2	NA	many	TGTGCCAGCAGCTTGGGAGGTTTGGAGGGTGGCTATGGCTACACCTTC	CASSLGGLEGGYGYTF
TRBV11-2	TRBJ2-5	NA	many	TGTGCCAGCAGCTTAGAGCCCTCTAGCATCCAGTACTTC	CASSLEPSSIQYF
TRBV28	TRBJ2-7	NA	many	TGTGCCAGCAGGAGGGGGGGAGGGAACTACGAGCAGTACTTC	CASRRGGGNYEQYF
TRBV23-1	TRBJ2-1	NA	many	TGCGCCAGCAGTCAATCATTTCCCAGGGCCCATGAGCAGTTCTTC	CASSQSFPRAHEQFF
TRBV3-1	TRBJ1-2	NA	once	TGTGCCAGCAGCCCAGGAGTAACGGACTATGGCTACACCTTC	CASSPGVTDYGYTF
TRBV5-1	TRBJ2-5	NA	many	TGCGCCAGCAGCTTGGCTGTCGGGGTAGAGACCCAGTACTTC	CASSLAVGVETQYF
TRBV20-1	TRBJ2-7	NA	NA	TGCAGTGCTATGACGGGATGGGGCAATGAGCAGTACTTT	CSAMTGWGNEQYF
TRBV11-1	TRBJ2-3	TRBD2	many	TGTGCCAGCAGCGCACAGACTAGCGGGGGGGCTTTCGCAGATACGCAGTATTTT	CASSAQTSGGAFADTQYF
TRBV20-1	TRBJ2-1	NA	many	TGCAGTGCTGTACCACCGTGGGGGGAGCAGTTCTTC	CSAVPPWGEQFF
TRBV6-2/TRBV6-3	TRBJ2-3	TRBD1	NA	TGTGCCAGCAGTTACCAGGGGGCGGGCACAGATACGCAGTATTTT	CASSYQGAGTDTQYF
TRBV30	TRBJ2-5	TRBD1	many	TGTGCCTGGAGCAGCAGGGGGCCGGAGACCCAGTACTTC	CAWSSRGPETQYF
TRBV19	TRBJ2-2	TRBD2	many	TGTGCCAGTAGTATCGGGACTAGCGGGGACCTTATAAACACCGGGGAGCTGTTTTTT	CASSIGTSGDLINTGELFF
TRBV9	TRBJ2-7	NA	many	TGTGCCAGCAGCGTAGAGGGACGGGGGCAGCAGTACTTC	CASSVEGRGQQYF
TRBV13	TRBJ2-1	NA	NA	TGTGCCAGCAGCCTCTCCTGGGACTTGACGCGTTGGAATGAGCAGTTCTTC	CASSLSWDLTRWNEQFF
TRBV5-6	TRBJ2-5	TRBD1	many	TGTGCCAGCAGCTTGGTCGGGACAGGGGGGAGGTTGAAGACCCAGTACTTC	CASSLVGTGGRLKTQYF
TRBV27	TRBJ2-5	NA	NA	TGTGCCAGCAGACCGGGACGGACGCTGCAGACCCAGTACTTC	CASRPGRTLQTQYF
TRBV11-2	TRBJ2-5	TRBD2	NA	TGTGCCAGCGTACTAGCGGGAGGTTTCCGGGAGACCCAGTACTTC	CASVLAGGFRETQYF
TRBV27	TRBJ1-6	NA	NA	TGTGCCAGCAGAGTAGGACGAGGGAATTCACCCCTCCACTTT	CASRVGRGNSPLHF
TRBV7-3	TRBJ1-4	NA	many	TGTGCCAGCAGCTCTAAGCGGCGTGAAAAACTGTTTTTT	CASSSKRREKLFF
TRBV20-1	TRBJ2-7	NA	many	TGCAGTGCTAGTCGGTTAACCTACGAGCAGTACTTC	CSASRLTYEQYF
TRBV6-6	TRBJ1-4	TRBD1	many	TGTGCCAGCAGCCTCCGACAGGGGTCGAATGAAAAACTGTTTTTT	CASSLRQGSNEKLFF
TRBV7-2	TRBJ2-1	NA	many	TGTGCCAGCAGCTTAGAGCGCCTTAGCTCCTACAATGAGCAGTTCTTC	CASSLERLSSYNEQFF
TRBV3-1	TRBJ1-2	NA	many	TGTGCCAGCAGCCAAACAGGGCTGGGTGGCTACACCTTC	CASSQTGLGGYTF
TRBV9	TRBJ2-7	NA	many	TGTGCCAGCAGCCAATCGCGGGTGACCTACGAGCAGTACTTC	CASSQSRVTYEQYF
TRBV7-6	TRBJ2-7	TRBD1	NA	TGTGCCAGCAGCTTAGCCGGGACAGGGTCGTACGAGCAGTACTTC	CASSLAGTGSYEQYF
TRBV29-1	TRBJ2-3	NA	many	TGCAGCGTTGAACAGGGCACAGATACGCAGTATTTT	CSVEQGTDTQYF
TRBV23-1	TRBJ2-3	NA	many	TGCGCCAGCACTCTATTGGACCGAATACCTACTAGCACAGATACGCAGTATTTT	CASTLLDRIPTSTDTQYF
TRBV9	TRBJ2-3	NA	NA	TGTGCCAGCAGCGAAGACTGGGGACCCACAGATACGCAGTATTTT	CASSEDWGPTDTQYF
TRBV7-2	TRBJ2-7	TRBD2	NA	TGTGCCAGCAGCTTATCAGCGGGGGGGCCCTCCTACGAGCAGTACTTC	CASSLSAGGPSYEQYF
TRBV6-1	TRBJ1-1	NA	few	TGTGCCAGCGGTGGAGCCACTGAAGCTTTCTTT	CASGGATEAFF
TRBV5-8	TRBJ2-2	NA	NA	NA	CASSPLVRMRSCFF
TRBV9	TRBJ2-1	NA	NA	TGTGCCAGCAGCGTGTTAGCGGACAGCTCCTACAATGAGCAGTTCTTC	CASSVLADSSYNEQFF
TRBV7-7	TRBJ2-7	NA	NA	TGTGCTAGCAGCAGGGATTGGGGCTCCTACGAGCAGTACTTC	CASSRDWGSYEQYF
TRBV7-3	TRBJ2-1	NA	NA	TGTGCCAGCAGCTTATTTGGTATTGGCAGGGGCCTGGACAATGAGCAGTTCTTC	CASSLFGIGRGLDNEQFF
TRBV6-5	TRBJ2-1	TRBD2	many	TGTGCCAGCACGGGACTAGCGGGAGGCCTCTCCTACAATGAGCAGTTCTTC	CASTGLAGGLSYNEQFF
TRBV9	TRBJ2-5	NA	once	TGTGCCAGCAGCCCCCTAGCGGGGGGGCCACCAGATACGCGGGACAGGGGGCTCCAAGAGACCCAGTACTTC	CASSPLAGGPPDTRDRGLQETQYF
TRBV27	TRBJ1-6	NA	many	TGTGCCAGCAGGGAAAGTGGATCCTATAATTCACCCCTCCACTTT	CASRESGSYNSPLHF
TRBV7-3	TRBJ2-7	TRBD1	few	TGTGCCAGCAGCCCCGGGACAGGGATCGAGCAGTACTTC	CASSPGTGIEQYF
TRBV19	TRBJ2-5	NA	many	TGTGCCAGTAGTAGGTCGAGAACCCAAGAGACCCAGTACTTC	CASSRSRTQETQYF
TRBV5-1	TRBJ2-7	NA	many	TGCGCCAGCAGCTTAGCTAGCGTAGACGAGCAGTACTTC	CASSLASVDEQYF
TRBV2	TRBJ2-1	TRBD1	medium-sized	TGTGCCAGCAGCCCCAACGACAGGGGTGTTTTTAATGAGCAGTTCTTC	CASSPNDRGVFNEQFF
TRBV12-3/TRBV12-4	TRBJ2-2	NA	many	TGTGCCAGCAGTTACGGCACCGGGGAGCTGTTTTTT	CASSYGTGELFF
TRBV4-1	TRBJ2-3	TRBD2	many	TGCGCCAGCAGCCAAGTACTAGCGGGGGGGCCGGATACGCAGTATTTT	CASSQVLAGGPDTQYF
TRBV4-1	TRBJ2-3	TRBD2	many	TGCGCCAGCAGCCAAGTACAAGAGCGGGGGGTTAGCACAGATACGCAGTATTTT	CASSQVQERGVSTDTQYF